This TCR beta chain came from a study of T cell responses to AZD1222 COVID-19 vaccine. The CDR3 is made up of 14 amino acids. CDR1 and CDR2 (germline): SGHVS, FQNEAQ. With 3 bases removed from V and 4 bases from J, the gap between germline ends came to 12 bases. Data came from immunoSEQ multiplex PCR; TCRdb stores just in-frame clones and leaves some out. This sample has about 140,000 clones, with 75% to 95% found just once. Study-wide results and limits: Spike was spanned by vaccine-associated CD4 TCRs, with dominance at 160-218 and 743-854. Unmutated regions of variants are reportedly targeted by nearly half of spike-specific TCRs. Scientists sampled the repertoires only once the peak T cell response had passed.

As regards this clone: Its antigen is undetermined.

This sequence was found in an adult who received the MenACWY meningococcal vaccine as a control. This specimen consisted of peripheral blood, obtained 28 days after the second dose of the MenACWY control vaccine. This rearrangement joins TRBV7-8 to TRBJ1-2; D is unclear. CDR3 protein: CASSLERGSYGYTF. The DNA for the CDR3 is TGTGCCAGCAGCTTGGAGCGGGGATCCTATGGCTACACCTTC.